This record concerns one T cell receptor beta chain sequence. The same CDR3 also results from other DNA sequences found in this sample. Between the trimmed V and J ends, which lost 4 bases and 0 bases, there was a span of 13 bases. Germline CDR1 is SGHRS and CDR2 is YFSETQ. This CDR3 is built from 16 residues. This entry belongs to a study of radiotherapy plus CTLA-4 blockade in lung cancer. Clones were sequenced by immunoSEQ multiplex PCR, and TCRdb holds only the in-frame ones, with some missing. Of roughly 85,000 clones in the sample, 70% to 90% were seen once. The receptor was derived from a human donor with non-small cell lung cancer that progressed on radiotherapy plus ipilimumab. This chain joins TRBV5-1 and TRBJ2-2, with D tentatively TRBD1 (6 bases). Sequencing used peripheral blood, obtained from a patient treated with radiotherapy plus ipilimumab. CDR3 protein: CASSGLDSTNTGELFF. Here the CDR3 DNA reads TGCGCCAGCAGCGGACTGGACAGCACGAACACCGGGGAGCTGTTTTTT.